This T cell receptor beta chain was profiled in a study of Graves' ophthalmopathy and Graves' hyperthyroidism. Findings of the study overall: Blood repertoires reportedly contained most expanded thyroid clonotypes above 0.001 frequency.

As the template, RNA transcripts were used to amplify TCR beta CDR3 regions. Scientists carried out first-round RT-PCR using HTBI primers and then a second-round multiplex PCR. TCRdb redid the calling of the multiplex PCR reads with MiXCR, one entry per CDR3 protein. The data contain around 400,000 distinct CDR3 sequences, roughly 20% of them seen just once; the ten biggest clones take up roughly 3%. This clonotype was seen ten or more times. The target antigen is unknown. CDR3 size: 13 residues. Per germline, CDR1 DFQATT and CDR2 SNEGSKA (reference sequence). The germline V and J ends were trimmed by 3 bases and 5 bases, with 13 bases remaining between them.

The V and J genes are TRBV20-1 and TRBJ2-5, with D perhaps TRBD1 (6 bases). The clonotype originates from a woman aged 18-29 years with stable Graves' hyperthyroidism. Sequenced input: peripheral blood. In DNA, the CDR3 is TGCAGTGCTAGTTTGGGGGCGAGGGAGACCCAGTACTTC. It yields the protein CSASLGARETQYF.